The source of this T cell receptor (beta chain) is a study of cytomegalovirus exposure and HLA in healthy donors. Study-wide results and limits: Specificity for CMV antigens was confirmed in vitro for a few of the CMV-associated chains.

This clone has more than one count but fewer than ten. Its antigen is currently unknown. In the PCR, 60 Vbeta and 13 Jbeta primers were used. As handled by the study authors: Approximately 12 million of roughly 81 million unique TCR beta chains were shared, per a later count. Using immunoSEQ multiplex PCR, the repertoire was profiled, and TCRdb retains in-frame clones only, with some absent. Clone size and V and J calls were adopted from that table, with D and trimming inferred from the DNA. The sample lists about 100,000 clones, about 76% occurring once. This TCR came from a woman in her 70s in good health and CMV-seropositive. Source material: PBMCs.

The CDR3 coding sequence is TGTGCCAGCCGGTTAGGACTAGCGAGATCCTACGAGCAGTACTTC. It encodes CASRLGLARSYEQYF. This chain links TRBV6-5 with TRBJ2-7, with TRBD2 matching 9 bases. CDR1 and CDR2 (germline): MNHEY, SVGAGI. With V trimmed by 8 bases and J by 1 base, 9 bases remained unmatched. This CDR3 has 15 residues.